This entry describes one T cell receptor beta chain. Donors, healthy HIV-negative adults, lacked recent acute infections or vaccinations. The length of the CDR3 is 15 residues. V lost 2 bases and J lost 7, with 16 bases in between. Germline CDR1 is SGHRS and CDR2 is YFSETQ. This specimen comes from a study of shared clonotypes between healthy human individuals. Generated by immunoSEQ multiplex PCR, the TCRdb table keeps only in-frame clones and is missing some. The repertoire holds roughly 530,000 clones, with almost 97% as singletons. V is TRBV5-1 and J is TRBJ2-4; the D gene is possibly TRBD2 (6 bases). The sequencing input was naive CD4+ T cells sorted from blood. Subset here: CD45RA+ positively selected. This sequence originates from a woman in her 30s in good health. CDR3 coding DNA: TGCGCCAGCAGCTTTTCATCGACTAGATCCAACATTCAGTACTTC. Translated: CASSFSSTRSNIQYF.